One sample yielded the 24 T cell receptor beta chains listed below, sequenced in a study of monozygotic twins with inflammatory bowel disease. TCRdb re-called the 5' RACE reads, yielding one record per CDR3 amino acid sequence without DNA. In all, the sample yields about 330,000 distinct CDR3 sequences. Sequencing input: blood. These receptors came from a human donor with ulcerative colitis or Crohn's disease, or a healthy co-twin of an affected twin (not recorded which).

The rearrangement uses TRBV30 and TRBJ2-2. Germline V gene data show CDR1 as GTSNPN and CDR2 as SVGIG (reference sequence). The CDR3 extends over 14 amino acids. CDR3 sequence reads: CAWRFLSGTGELFF.

The V call is TRBV5-1, the J call TRBJ1-6. The CDR3 runs to 13 residues. Looked up from germline, CDR1 is SGHRS and CDR2 is YFSETQ. The CDR3: CASSSSYYSSLHF.

J is TRBJ1-1 and V is TRBV2; as DNA is missing, the TRBD1 call by TCRdb cannot be tested. The CDR3 loop spans 15 amino acids. The germline CDR1 and CDR2 sequences are SNHLY and FYNNEI. The CDR3 reads CASSEAAGMNTEAFF.

The chain carries TRBV27 and TRBJ2-2; checking the TCRdb D call of TRBD1 is not possible without DNA. CDR3 length equals 14 residues. Germline V gene lookup returns CDR1 MNHEY and CDR2 SMNVEV (reference sequence). CDR3 protein: CASSAQVWTGELFF.

The rearrangement uses TRBV2 and TRBJ1-1. The CDR3 is made up of 14 amino acids. Germline V gene sequence: CDR1 SNHLY, CDR2 FYNNEI. The CDR3 loop is CASSEAPVSTEAFF. Full variable domain (missing parts from reference TRBV2 and TRBJ1-1): EPEVTQTPSHQVTQMGQEVILRCVPISNHLYFYWYRQILGQKVEFLVSFYNNEISEKSEIFDDQFSVERPDGSNFTLKIRSTKLEDSAMYFCASSEAPVSTEAFFGQGTRLTVV.

The J gene is TRBJ2-7, the V gene TRBV4-3; lacking DNA, the TRBD1 call made by TCRdb goes unchecked. This CDR3 contains 16 residues. Germline lookup yields CDR1 LGHNA and CDR2 YSLEER. The CDR3 sequence: CASSPQIGGGPGEQYF.

This chain links TRBV15 with TRBJ2-7. Per germline, CDR1 LNHNV and CDR2 YYDKDF (reference sequence). The CDR3 loop spans 15 amino acids. The CDR3 protein is CATSRVGTSGYEQYF.

The rearrangement uses TRBV27 and TRBJ2-5. CDR3 length: 13 amino acids. Germline V gene lookup returns CDR1 MNHEY and CDR2 SMNVEV (reference sequence). CDR3 amino acids: CASSSILQETQYF.

The chain recombines TRBV5-1 with TRBJ2-1; there is no DNA to check the TCRdb D call of TRBD2. The CDR3 loop spans 16 amino acids. Germline CDR1 is SGHRS and CDR2 is YFSETQ. CDR3 in amino acids: CASSLALAGGVDEQFF.

The gene calls are TRBV7-8 and TRBJ2-1; the TCRdb D gene call, TRBD2, has no DNA to confirm it. The length of the CDR3 is 15 residues. Germline assignment: CDR1 SGHVS and CDR2 FQNEAQ. The CDR3 here is CASQTLAGAGNEQFF. The whole variable domain, filled in from reference TRBV7-8 and TRBJ2-1, reads GAGVSQSPRYKVAKRGQDVALRCDPISGHVSLFWYQQALGQGPEFLTYFQNEAQLDKSGLPSDRFFAERPEGSVSTLKIQRTQQEDSAVYLCASQTLAGAGNEQFFGPGTRLTVL.

This chain uses TRBV19 with TRBJ2-7; TCRdb's D call of TRBD1 is untestable without DNA. The germline gives CDR1 LNHDA, CDR2 SQIVND (reference sequence). The CDR3 is 13 amino acids. CDR3 loop: CASRGTGTNEQYF.

The chain couples TRBV7-2 to TRBJ1-5. Looked up from germline, CDR1 is SGHTA and CDR2 is FQGNSA. The CDR3 totals 17 residues. The CDR3 sequence is CASSLEPGKVGNQPQHF.

The chain links TRBV5-1 to TRBJ1-1; TCRdb reports TRBD1, a call that lacks DNA to check it against. The CDR3 loop spans 15 amino acids. Per germline, CDR1 SGHRS and CDR2 YFSETQ. The CDR3 region is CASSLAYREDTEAFF. The variable domain in full, with the rest retrieved from reference TRBV5-1 and TRBJ1-1, is KAGVTQTPRYLIKTRGQQVTLSCSPISGHRSVSWYQQTPGQGLQFLFEYFSETQRNKGNFPGRFSGRQFSNSRSEMNVSTLELGDSALYLCASSLAYREDTEAFFGQGTRLTVV.

The chain carries TRBV6-2 or TRBV6-3 and TRBJ1-1. Germline V gene sequence: CDR1 MNHEY, CDR2 SVGEGT. The CDR3 sequence is 11 residues long. CDR3 in amino acids: CASSNGYEAFF.

V usage is TRBV12-3 or TRBV12-4 and J usage is TRBJ1-5. The CDR3 has 12 residues. The CDR3 protein is CASSREYQPQHF.

The V gene is TRBV2, the J gene TRBJ2-7; TCRdb gives TRBD2 as the D gene, but with no DNA this cannot be confirmed. This CDR3 is built from 13 residues. CDR1 is SNHLY, CDR2 FYNNEI, per germline. The CDR3 here is CASHSGTSAEQYF.

The rearrangement joins TRBV5-1 to TRBJ2-7; TCRdb calls TRBD1, which cannot be checked without DNA. The CDR3 has 15 residues. Germline V gene lookup returns CDR1 SGHRS and CDR2 YFSETQ. The chain's CDR3 is CASSLEELGAREQYF.

The chain uses TRBV27 and TRBJ1-5; TCRdb proposes TRBD1, but this gene call is untestable without DNA. There are 14 residues in the CDR3. Germline CDR1 and CDR2: MNHEY and SMNVEV (reference sequence). The chain's CDR3 is CASSFGQGVQPQHF.

This CDR3 reads CASSAAGEGYEQYF. The chain joins TRBV7-9 to TRBJ2-7; the TCRdb D gene call, TRBD2, has no DNA to confirm it. This CDR3 region has 14 residues. The germline V gene encodes CDR1 SEHNR and CDR2 FQNEAQ (reference sequence).

The J gene is TRBJ1-4, the V gene TRBV3-1. The CDR3 spans 17 residues. Germline lookup yields CDR1 LGHDT and CDR2 YNNKEL (reference sequence). CDR3 protein: CASSATGRGGKGEKLFF.

CDR3 sequence reads: CASSQEGVYSTDTQYF. The J gene is TRBJ2-3, the V gene TRBV7-8; there is no DNA to check the TCRdb D call of TRBD1. CDR1 SGHVS and CDR2 FQNEAQ come from the germline V gene. The CDR3 covers 16 residues.

The chain recombines TRBV7-9 with TRBJ2-3; TCRdb picks TRBD2, but there is no DNA to check that call. Looked up from germline, CDR1 is SEHNR and CDR2 is FQNEAQ (reference sequence). The CDR3 covers 16 residues. CDR3 amino acids: CASSLEAGGPSDTQYF.

The chain couples TRBV28 to TRBJ2-7; TCRdb indicates TRBD2, and absent DNA this call remains unverified. CDR3 size: 14 residues. Germline-derived CDR1 and CDR2 are MDHEN and SYDVKM. CDR3 in amino acids: CASASLAGDDEQYF.

J is TRBJ2-2 and V is TRBV14; the TRBD1 assignment by TCRdb is unverifiable without DNA. The CDR3 is 16 residues long. In germline, CDR1 is SGHDN, CDR2 FVKESK. CDR3 loop: CASSQPQDMNTGELFF. The whole variable domain, filled in from reference TRBV14 and TRBJ2-2, reads EAGVTQFPSHSVIEKGQTVTLRCDPISGHDNLYWYRRVMGKEIKFLLHFVKESKQDESGMPNNRFLAERTGGTYSTLKVQPAELEDSGVYFCASSQPQDMNTGELFFGEGSRLTVL.